This T cell receptor (beta chain) derives from a study of long-term antiretroviral therapy in people with HIV. The table lists this clone with a count of one. Germline values: CDR1 SGHDT, CDR2 YYEEEE. The CDR3 is made up of 18 amino acids. J was trimmed by 0 bases and V by 4 bases; bases with no gene match: 15. Treatment of all HIV participants took place in the United States. At the survey level, the v3.0 immunoSEQ assay was run. Sequencing used immunoSEQ multiplex PCR; TCRdb keeps in-frame clones, though not all of them. The table includes tens of thousands of clones, less than 90% detected once. This receptor was taken from a man between 18 and 29 years old with HIV. The sequencing used unsorted PBMCs, collected 1 year after starting antiretroviral therapy. The chain couples TRBV5-6 to TRBJ1-1; 7 positions match TRBD1. The chain's CDR3 is CASSQGQARIYMNTEAFF. CDR3 nucleotides: TGTGCCAGCAGCCAAGGACAGGCGCGGATCTATATGAACACTGAAGCTTTCTTT.